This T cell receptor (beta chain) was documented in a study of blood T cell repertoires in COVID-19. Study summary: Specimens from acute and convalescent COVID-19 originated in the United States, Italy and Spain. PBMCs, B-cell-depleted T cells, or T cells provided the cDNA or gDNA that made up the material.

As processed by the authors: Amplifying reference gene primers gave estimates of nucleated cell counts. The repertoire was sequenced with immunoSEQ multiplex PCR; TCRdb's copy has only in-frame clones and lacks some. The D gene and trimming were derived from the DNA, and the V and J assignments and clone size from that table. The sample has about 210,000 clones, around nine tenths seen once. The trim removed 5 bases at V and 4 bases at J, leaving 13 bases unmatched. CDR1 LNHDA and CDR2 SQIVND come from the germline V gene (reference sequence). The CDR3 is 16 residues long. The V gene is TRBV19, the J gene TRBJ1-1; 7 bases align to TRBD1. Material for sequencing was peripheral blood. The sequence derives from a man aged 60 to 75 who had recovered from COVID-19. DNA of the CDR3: TGTGCCAGTAGTCTGACAGGGAGTAAGGGGGTCACTGAAGCTTTCTTT. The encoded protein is CASSLTGSKGVTEAFF.